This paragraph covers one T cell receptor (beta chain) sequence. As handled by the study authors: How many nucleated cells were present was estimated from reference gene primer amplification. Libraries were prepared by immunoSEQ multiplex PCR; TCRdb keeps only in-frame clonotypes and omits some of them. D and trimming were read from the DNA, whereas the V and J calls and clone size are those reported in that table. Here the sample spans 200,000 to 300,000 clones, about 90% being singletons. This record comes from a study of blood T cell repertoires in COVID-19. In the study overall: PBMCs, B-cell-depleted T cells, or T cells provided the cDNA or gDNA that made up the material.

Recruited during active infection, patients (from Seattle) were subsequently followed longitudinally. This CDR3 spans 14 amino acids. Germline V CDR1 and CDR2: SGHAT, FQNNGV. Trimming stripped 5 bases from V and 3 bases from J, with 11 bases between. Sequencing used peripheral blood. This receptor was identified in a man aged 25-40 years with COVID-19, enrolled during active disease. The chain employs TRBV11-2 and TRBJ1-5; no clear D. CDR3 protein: CASSPAGFNQPQHF. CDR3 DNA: TGTGCCAGCAGCCCAGCAGGTTTCAATCAGCCCCAGCATTTT.